This T cell receptor (beta chain) emerged from a study of identifying expanded T cells in peripheral blood. General observations from the study: Across healthy donors, higher total template counts meant significantly greater two-week count variance. Technical replicates showed roughly 1.2 changed clones; around 2 weeks about 16.4; four weeks 19.

In germline, CDR1 is MDHEN, CDR2 SYDVKM. CDR3 length: 11 residues. V lost 5 bases to trimming and J lost 7 bases, with 9 bases between them. As concerns this clone: Antigen unknown.

Sequenced by immunoSEQ multiplex PCR; TCRdb stores in-frame clones only, minus some. The sample records about 76,000 clones, almost 85% being singletons. During the collection period, no donor immune events like infections were recorded. The rearrangement joins TRBV28 to TRBJ2-7, with D unresolved. Sequencing was done on a sample of blood. This TCR derives from a person aged 18 to 75 in good health. The CDR3 loop reads CASSLRWEQYF. CDR3 sequence (DNA): TGTGCCAGCAGTCTGCGGTGGGAGCAGTACTTC. The entire variable domain, with the rest obtained from reference TRBV28 and TRBJ2-7, is as follows: DVKVTQSSRYLVKRTGEKVFLECVQDMDHENMFWYRQDPGLGLRLIYFSYDVKMKEKGDIPEGYSVSREKKERFSLILESASTNQTSMYLCASSLRWEQYFGPGTRLTVT.